The 30 T cell receptor beta chains below were found in one sample sequenced in a study of blood T cell repertoires in COVID-19. Assay used: immunoSEQ multiplex PCR; TCRdb lists only in-frame clones, some missing. The sample shows under 350,000 clones, 80% to 90% of them seen only once. Sequenced material: peripheral blood. Receptors were obtained from a woman in her sixties or seventies with acute or convalescent COVID-19.

The rearrangement uses TRBV5-6 and TRBJ1-2, with D possibly TRBD1 on 5 matching bases. CDR3 length: 14 residues. V lost 1 base, J lost 8 bases, and 15 bases lay in between. Germline-derived CDR1 and CDR2 are SGHDT and YYEEEE. The CDR3 protein is CASSLYQGLRGYTF. The CDR3 coding sequence is TGTGCCAGCAGCTTGTATCAGGGATTAAGGGGCTACACCTTC.

The rearrangement joins TRBV5-1 to TRBJ2-7; D uncertain. Per germline, CDR1 SGHRS and CDR2 YFSETQ. The CDR3 sequence is 13 residues long. V lost 8 bases to trimming and J lost 5 bases, with 17 bases between them. CDR3 amino acids: CASSGVGVHEQYF. In DNA, the CDR3 is TGCGCCAGTTCAGGCGTGGGCGTCCACGAGCAGTACTTC. Looking up the rest from reference TRBV5-1 and TRBJ2-7 gives the full variable domain: KAGVTQTPRYLIKTRGQQVTLSCSPISGHRSVSWYQQTPGQGLQFLFEYFSETQRNKGNFPGRFSGRQFSNSRSEMNVSTLELGDSALYLCASSGVGVHEQYFGPGTRLTVT.

V and J are TRBV3-1 (or the pseudogene TRBV3-2) and TRBJ2-3, with 7 bases that match TRBD2. This CDR3 is 16 amino acids long. The germline CDR1 and CDR2 sequences are LGHDT and YNNKEL (reference sequence). The V segment lost 2 bases and the J segment 10 bases; nucleotides outside the gene matches: 15. CDR3 loop: CASSQILAAGPGSQYF. For the CDR3, the DNA is TGTGCCAGCAGCCAAATTCTAGCGGCCGGCCCCGGATCGCAGTATTTT.

The chain has TRBV15 and TRBJ1-3; TRBD1 agrees at 7 bases. V shed 4 bases, J shed 4 bases, and the junction held 7 bases outside the gene matches. Germline-derived CDR1 and CDR2 are LNHNV and YYDKDF (reference sequence). The CDR3 is 15 residues long. CDR3: CATSNTRGSGNTIYF. The DNA of the CDR3 is TGTGCCACCAGCAACACCAGGGGGTCGGGAAACACCATATATTTT.

This chain connects TRBV11-2 to TRBJ1-4; 9 bases are shared with TRBD1. Trimming removed 1 base from V and 8 bases from J; junction bases left unmatched: 8. Germline assignment: CDR1 SGHAT and CDR2 FQNNGV. This CDR3 region has 16 residues. The CDR3 region is CASSLGLGTGREKLFF. The CDR3, as DNA: TGTGCCAGCAGCTTAGGACTCGGGACAGGGAGGGAAAAACTGTTTTTT.

The CDR3 is CASSFRTTTDTQYF. CDR3 DNA: TGCGCCAGCAGCTTCAGGACTACCACAGATACGCAGTATTTT. The chain joins TRBV5-1 to TRBJ2-3; possibly TRBD2 for D (6 bases). The CDR3 has 14 residues. Per germline, CDR1 SGHRS and CDR2 YFSETQ. V was shortened by 2 bases and J by 2 bases, with 9 bases between the two germline ends. Based on the CDR3 plus reference TRBV5-1 and TRBJ2-3, the full variable domain is KAGVTQTPRYLIKTRGQQVTLSCSPISGHRSVSWYQQTPGQGLQFLFEYFSETQRNKGNFPGRFSGRQFSNSRSEMNVSTLELGDSALYLCASSFRTTTDTQYFGPGTRLTVL.

This chain uses TRBV18 with TRBJ1-3, with 9 positions matching TRBD1. Germline V gene data show CDR1 as KGHSH and CDR2 as LQKENI. The CDR3 runs to 14 residues. Losses at the gene ends were 4 bases for V and 4 bases for J; bases not matched to a gene: 2. In DNA form, the CDR3 reads TGTGCCAGCTCACGACAGGGGGACGGAAACACCATATATTTT. Amino acids: CASSRQGDGNTIYF.

The chain carries TRBV7-2 and TRBJ1-3; TRBD1 aligns across 8 bases. Germline V CDR1 and CDR2: SGHTA, FQGNSA. CDR3 size: 15 residues. The ends lost 1 base at V and 6 bases at J; junction bases unmatched: 5. CDR3 DNA: TGTGCCAGCAGCTTAGTAGGACAGGGCGCAAACACCATATATTTT. Its protein product is CASSLVGQGANTIYF.

J is TRBJ1-5 and V is TRBV18; no clear D. The CDR3 is 14 residues long. The germline V gene has CDR1 KGHSH and CDR2 LQKENI. Trimming shortened V by 3 bases and J by 1 base, and 7 bases separated the two germline ends. The chain's CDR3 is CASSPTTSNQPQHF. The CDR3 nucleotides read TGTGCCAGCTCACCGACAACGAGCAATCAGCCCCAGCATTTT.

Only one count was recorded for this clone. The chain uses TRBV12-3 or TRBV12-4 and TRBJ2-7; TRBD1 matches at 7 bases. V was pared by 5 bases and J by 4 bases, with 5 bases of the junction left unmatched. The CDR3 loop spans 13 amino acids. The CDR3, as DNA: TGTGCCAGCAGTATACGACAGGGTTACGAGCAGTACTTC. The encoded protein is CASSIRQGYEQYF.

CDR3 amino acids: CASSLHGGRNTGELFF. CDR3 DNA sequence: TGTGCCAGCAGCTTACACGGGGGTCGTAACACCGGGGAGCTGTTTTTT. The chain carries TRBV7-8 and TRBJ2-2; tentatively, D is TRBD2 (6 bases). Germline CDR1 is SGHVS and CDR2 is FQNEAQ. This CDR3 is 16 amino acids long. Trimming removed 2 bases at V and 2 bases at J, with 12 bases between.

V usage is TRBV18 and J usage is TRBJ2-1, with D perhaps TRBD1 (6 bases). The CDR3 has 15 residues. Germline values: CDR1 KGHSH, CDR2 LQKENI. V lost 3 bases to trimming and J lost 0 bases, with 9 bases between them. CDR3 bases: TGTGCCAGCTCACCTCAGGGGCTCTCCTACAATGAGCAGTTCTTC. It is translated as CASSPQGLSYNEQFF.

This clone was seen only once. This chain connects TRBV15 to TRBJ1-5; D unresolved. The CDR3 length is 15 residues. Germline V gene sequence: CDR1 LNHNV, CDR2 YYDKDF (reference sequence). V dropped 0 bases and J dropped 5 bases, with 11 bases sitting between them. CDR3 nucleotides: TGTGCCACCAGCAGAGATGCAGGAACCTATCAGCCCCAGCATTTT. Translation gives CATSRDAGTYQPQHF.

V usage is TRBV12-1 and J usage is TRBJ1-2; TRBD1 reflects the table's D call only, with no check against the DNA. TRBV12-1 is annotated as a pseudogene. CDR3 length: 15 amino acids. Here the CDR3 DNA reads TGTGCCAGCAGAGGGACAGGGGGGGCTAACTATGGCTACACCTTC. Amino acid sequence: CASRGTGGANYGYTF.

The chain couples TRBV5-1 to TRBJ1-1; possible D gene TRBD1, 5 bases. Germline CDR1 is SGHRS and CDR2 is YFSETQ. CDR3 length: 13 residues. The V end lost 7 bases, the J end lost 2 bases, and 12 bases lay between the germline ends. DNA for the CDR3: TGCGCCAGCGGGGCAGCCCCTAACACTGAAGCTTTCTTT. This encodes CASGAAPNTEAFF.

The rearrangement joins TRBV6-5 to TRBJ2-3; 7 nucleotides match TRBD2. The germline V gene encodes CDR1 MNHEY and CDR2 SVGAGI. The junction had 4 bases not matched to a gene; V was cut back by 2 bases and J by 2 bases. The CDR3 is 15 amino acids. The CDR3 bases are TGTGCCAGCAGTTACGCGGGGGTAGTCACAGATACGCAGTATTTT. This sequence encodes CASSYAGVVTDTQYF.

The chain recombines TRBV6-1 with TRBJ1-1; 8 nucleotides line up with TRBD1. The length of the CDR3 is 14 residues. The V gene's germline CDR1 is MNHNS and CDR2 SASEGT. V lost 2 bases and J lost 4; bases outside the gene matches: 3. This chain's CDR3 is CASSESGGGTEAFF. The CDR3 DNA sequence: TGTGCCAGCAGTGAATCAGGGGGCGGCACTGAAGCTTTCTTT.

The gene calls are TRBV11-2 and TRBJ1-6; D uncertain. The CDR3 sequence is 14 residues long. V shed 2 bases and J shed 10 bases, with 12 bases lying between them. Germline CDR1 SGHAT, CDR2 FQNNGV. The CDR3 region is CASSLWGVGSPLHF. CDR3 in DNA: TGTGCCAGCAGCTTATGGGGAGTAGGGTCACCCCTCCACTTT.

In nucleotides, the CDR3 is TGCGCCAGCAGCCAAGATTCAACAGGGGGCATACAGCCCCAGCATTTT. This sequence encodes CASSQDSTGGIQPQHF. The V call is TRBV4-1, the J call TRBJ1-5; 9 positions agree with TRBD1. The CDR3 runs 16 residues. V lost 0 bases to trimming and J lost 7 bases; unmatched junction nucleotides: 7. Germline CDR1 and CDR2: MGHRA and YSYEKL.

The chain combines TRBV10-3 with TRBJ1-6; the D is unclear. The CDR3 loop spans 15 amino acids. Germline V gives CDR1 ENHRY, CDR2 SYGVKD. Trimming left V 8 bases short and J 8 bases short, with 19 bases between. The CDR3 region is CAIQEGKVRDSPLHF. In DNA form, the CDR3 reads TGTGCCATCCAGGAGGGAAAAGTCCGGGATTCACCCCTCCACTTT.

This rearrangement joins TRBV10-3 to TRBJ1-4; 9 positions match TRBD1. V dropped 6 bases and J dropped 5; count of bases not matched to a gene: 7. Germline lookup yields CDR1 ENHRY and CDR2 SYGVKD. This CDR3 is 15 amino acids long. CDR3 region: CAISSRQGGNEKLFF. DNA for the CDR3: TGTGCCATCAGCTCCAGACAGGGGGGAAATGAAAAACTGTTTTTT.

V is TRBV4-1 and J is TRBJ1-6, with unresolved D. This CDR3 is 15 amino acids long. CDR1 is MGHRA, CDR2 YSYEKL, per germline. Trimming left V 4 bases short and J 12 bases short, with 19 bases between. CDR3: CASSPWANMVLPLHF. The CDR3 bases are TGCGCCAGCAGCCCGTGGGCGAATATGGTGTTACCCCTCCACTTT.

V gene TRBV25-1 combines with J gene TRBJ1-5; D uncertain. Trimming stripped 3 bases from V and 10 bases from J, with 10 bases between. The germline CDR1 and CDR2 sequences are MGHDK and SYGVNS. The CDR3 has 12 residues. The CDR3 spells CASSDGEKPQHF. DNA for the CDR3: TGTGCCAGCAGTGACGGGGAGAAACCCCAGCATTTT.

The V gene is TRBV7-8, the J gene TRBJ2-2, with D possibly matching TRBD1 (6 bases). There are 15 residues in the CDR3. Trimming removed 5 bases at V and 0 bases at J, with 10 bases between. Germline V CDR1 and CDR2: SGHVS, FQNEAQ. The CDR3 loop is CASSTGTTNTGELFF. The CDR3 nucleotides are TGTGCCAGCAGCACCGGGACAACGAACACCGGGGAGCTGTTTTTT.

The table lists this clone with a count of one. The sample contains more than one DNA sequence encoding this CDR3. The V and J genes are TRBV6-5 and TRBJ2-7; 7 bases match TRBD1. CDR3 size: 12 residues. Unmatched junction bases numbered 1, after V lost 6 bases and J lost 2 bases. CDR1 is MNHEY, CDR2 SVGAGI, per germline. The CDR3 DNA is TGTGCCAGCAGGCAGGGGGCCTACGAGCAGTACTTC. It is translated as CASRQGAYEQYF.

This chain connects TRBV2 to TRBJ2-7, with TRBD1 matching over 7 bases. Germline-derived CDR1 and CDR2 are SNHLY and FYNNEI. Trimming cost V 7 bases and J 2 bases; bases outside gene matches: 8. There are 14 residues in the CDR3. As DNA, the CDR3 is TGTGCCAGCAAGCCCGACAGGGTCCCCTACGAGCAGTACTTC. Encoded protein: CASKPDRVPYEQYF.

The chain joins TRBV2 to TRBJ2-2, with TRBD2 matching over 10 bases. The CDR3 has 16 residues. Germline V gene data show CDR1 as SNHLY and CDR2 as FYNNEI. Germline trimming cut 6 bases from V and 3 bases from J; bases unmatched to any gene: 7. The CDR3 DNA sequence: TGTGCCAGCAGGGGTTTGAGCGGGGGGGACACCGGGGAGCTGTTTTTT. Its protein product is CASRGLSGGDTGELFF.

This chain uses TRBV6-5 with TRBJ1-5; D gene unclear. This CDR3 has 14 amino acids. V shed 5 bases and J shed 6 bases, with 14 bases lying between them. The germline CDR1 and CDR2 sequences are MNHEY and SVGAGI. The CDR3 region has the DNA TGTGCCAGCAGTCTGCGATCGGGGATTCAGCCCCAGCATTTT. Its protein is CASSLRSGIQPQHF.

This clone was seen a handful of times. This rearrangement joins TRBV13 to TRBJ2-5; 9 positions agree with TRBD1. Germline-derived CDR1 and CDR2 are PRHDT and FYEKMQ (reference sequence). This CDR3 region has 15 residues. With 2 bases clipped from V and 4 bases from J, the junction kept 5 bases outside the gene matches. The CDR3 DNA reads as TGTGCCAGCAGCTTATGGGGACAGGGAAGAGAGACCCAGTACTTC. Translation gives CASSLWGQGRETQYF.

The V call is TRBV29-1, the J call TRBJ2-5, with D perhaps TRBD2 (5 bases). Germline V CDR1 and CDR2: SQVTM, ANQGSEA. CDR3 length equals 12 residues. With 4 bases removed from V and 6 bases from J, the gap between germline ends came to 12 bases. The CDR3 nucleotides are TGCAGCGTTGGAGGGCGTGGGCAGACCCAGTACTTC. Translated: CSVGGRGQTQYF.